Shown below are 18 T cell receptor beta chains from a single sample sequenced in a study of blood T cell repertoires in COVID-19. Method: immunoSEQ multiplex PCR; TCRdb's copy keeps in-frame clones and lacks some. Seen here are around 81,000 clones, around 81% observed once, and the top ten hold 3% to 4%. Sequenced input: peripheral blood. The receptors come from a man aged 45-65 years with acute or convalescent COVID-19.

This sequence joins TRBV18 and TRBJ2-5, with 12 bases that match TRBD2. Trimming cost V 4 bases and J 5 bases; bases outside gene matches: 5. This CDR3 spans 15 amino acids. The germline gives CDR1 KGHSH, CDR2 LQKENI. CDR3 sequence (DNA): TGTGCCAGCTCACGACTAGCGGGAGCGTTGGAGACCCAGTACTTC. It translates to CASSRLAGALETQYF.

The CDR3 DNA sequence: TGTGCCTTGACAGGGGTGACGGAGACCCAGTACTTC. It specifies CALTGVTETQYF. The V and J genes are TRBV30 and TRBJ2-5; 8 positions agree with TRBD1. Unmatched junction bases numbered 6, after V lost 7 bases and J lost 5 bases. Germline CDR1 is GTSNPN and CDR2 is SVGIG (reference sequence). The CDR3 extends over 12 amino acids.

CDR3 sequence (DNA): TGTGCCAGCAGTCGGACAGTCCAAGAGACCCAGTACTTC. Protein sequence: CASSRTVQETQYF. The chain employs TRBV12-3 or TRBV12-4 and TRBJ2-5; possibly TRBD1 for D (6 bases). The CDR3 covers 13 residues. The V and J ends lost 5 bases and 1 base respectively, with 8 bases between them.

The chain joins TRBV3-1 (or the pseudogene TRBV3-2) to TRBJ2-2; D is ambiguous. Trimming left V 2 bases short and J 10 bases short, with 5 bases between. Germline V gene sequence: CDR1 LGHDT, CDR2 YNNKEL (reference sequence). The CDR3 is 11 amino acids. Here the CDR3 DNA reads TGTGCCAGCAGCCAAACAGTGGAGCTGTTTTTT. It is translated as CASSQTVELFF.

The V call is TRBV4-3, the J call TRBJ2-2, with D possibly TRBD2 on 6 matching bases. This CDR3 has 14 amino acids. The V end lost 6 bases, the J end lost 4 bases, and 12 bases lay between the germline ends. The V gene's germline CDR1 is LGHNA and CDR2 YSLEER. This CDR3 reads CASSSLGGTGELFF. The DNA for the CDR3 is TGCGCCAGCAGTTCATTGGGGGGCACCGGGGAGCTGTTTTTT.

This chain connects TRBV7-3 to TRBJ2-2; no clear D. This CDR3 is built from 12 residues. The V end was cut by 3 bases, the J end by 5 bases, with 4 bases between. Germline V gene data show CDR1 as SGHTA and CDR2 as FQGTGA. The DNA of the CDR3 is TGTGCCAGCAGCTTTAATACCGGGGAGCTGTTTTTT. Translation: CASSFNTGELFF. Filled out from reference TRBV7-3 and TRBJ2-2, the complete variable domain reads GAGVSQTPSNKVTEKGKYVELRCDPISGHTALYWYRQSLGQGPEFLIYFQGTGAADDSGLPNDRFFAVRPEGSVSTLKIQRTERGDSAVYLCASSFNTGELFFGEGSRLTVL.

The chain combines TRBV6-4 with TRBJ2-1; 7 positions match TRBD2. V lost 8 bases and J lost 7; bases outside the gene matches: 8. This CDR3 has 13 amino acids. Germline V gene sequence: CDR1 MRHNA, CDR2 SNTAGT. The CDR3, as DNA: TGTGCCAGCGGGCCGGGACTACAAAATGAGCAGTTCTTC. The encoded protein is CASGPGLQNEQFF.

This chain uses TRBV6-6 with TRBJ1-1; 10 bases are a match to TRBD1. The germline V gene has CDR1 MNHNY and CDR2 SVGAGI (reference sequence). The CDR3 length is 15 residues. The V segment lost 4 bases and the J segment 4 bases; nucleotides outside the gene matches: 6. In DNA form, the CDR3 reads TGTGCCAGCAGTTCCTCTGGGACAGGGGCCACTGAAGCTTTCTTT. Translated: CASSSSGTGATEAFF.

The gene calls are TRBV9 and TRBJ1-5; 9 bases fit TRBD1. V shed 2 bases and J 5 bases; nucleotides not matched to a gene: 5. CDR1 is SGDLS and CDR2 is YYNGEE in the germline V gene. The CDR3 spans 15 residues. Written as DNA, the CDR3 is TGTGCCAGCAGCGTTACAGGGGGCGGTGATCAGCCCCAGCATTTT. Protein: CASSVTGGGDQPQHF.

The chain employs TRBV14 and TRBJ2-3; no clear D gene. This CDR3 has 16 amino acids. The germline CDR1 and CDR2 sequences are SGHDN and FVKESK. V was clipped by 0 bases and J by 3 bases, with 13 bases between them. The CDR3 is CASSQDWKRITDTQYF. The CDR3 DNA is TGTGCCAGCAGCCAAGATTGGAAGAGGATAACAGATACGCAGTATTTT. Looking up the rest from reference TRBV14 and TRBJ2-3 gives the full variable domain: EAGVTQFPSHSVIEKGQTVTLRCDPISGHDNLYWYRRVMGKEIKFLLHFVKESKQDESGMPNNRFLAERTGGTYSTLKVQPAELEDSGVYFCASSQDWKRITDTQYFGPGTRLTVL.

This chain connects TRBV5-4 to TRBJ2-5, with TRBD2 matching 10 bases. The CDR3 contains 16 residues. Per the germline V gene, CDR1 is SGHNT and CDR2 is YYREEE (reference sequence). Trimming at V came to 3 bases and at J to 2 bases, leaving 7 bases not matched to a gene. The CDR3 here is CASSSGLAVLQETQYF. The DNA of the CDR3 is TGTGCCAGCAGCTCCGGACTAGCGGTATTACAAGAGACCCAGTACTTC.

The V gene is TRBV6-4, the J gene TRBJ1-2, with 10 bases that match TRBD1. This CDR3 has 16 amino acids. Germline trimming cut 0 bases from V and 4 bases from J; bases unmatched to any gene: 5. Germline-derived CDR1 and CDR2 are MRHNA and SNTAGT. The CDR3 is CASSDSGTGARYGYTF. In DNA form, the CDR3 reads TGTGCCAGCAGTGACTCTGGGACAGGGGCCCGCTATGGCTACACCTTC.

The chain is built from TRBV19 and TRBJ2-7; 8 bases map to TRBD1. Germline-derived CDR1 and CDR2 are LNHDA and SQIVND (reference sequence). With 7 bases clipped from V and 0 bases from J, the junction kept 5 bases outside the gene matches. This CDR3 has 14 residues. The CDR3 protein is CASTQDRASYEQYF. The CDR3 DNA reads as TGTGCCAGTACCCAGGACAGGGCCTCCTACGAGCAGTACTTC.

The V gene is TRBV7-2, the J gene TRBJ1-4; 8 positions agree with TRBD1. The CDR3 has 18 residues. V lost 2 bases and J lost 7; bases outside the gene matches: 15. Per the germline V gene, CDR1 is SGHTA and CDR2 is FQGNSA. CDR3 bases: TGTGCCAGCAGCTTAACTCCGGGACAGGAGGGGTTCAGTGAAAAACTGTTTTTT. It is translated as CASSLTPGQEGFSEKLFF. The entire variable domain, with the rest obtained from reference TRBV7-2 and TRBJ1-4, is as follows: GAGVSQSPSNKVTEKGKDVELRCDPISGHTALYWYRQSLGQGLEFLIYFQGNSAPDKSGLPSDRFSAERTGGSVSTLTIQRTQQEDSAVYLCASSLTPGQEGFSEKLFFGSGTQLSVL.

The chain employs TRBV18 and TRBJ1-1; 7 bases agree with TRBD1. With 2 bases clipped from V and 1 base from J, the junction kept 10 bases outside the gene matches. The germline V gene has CDR1 KGHSH and CDR2 LQKENI. CDR3 size: 17 residues. The CDR3 DNA reads as TGTGCCAGCTCACCAAGTCGACAGGGTTGGGGGAACACTGAAGCTTTCTTT. This gives the protein CASSPSRQGWGNTEAFF.

This chain joins TRBV6-5 and TRBJ1-2, with D possibly being TRBD1 (5 bases). The CDR3 totals 13 residues. The germline V gene encodes CDR1 MNHEY and CDR2 SVGAGI. V shed 7 bases and J shed 2 bases, with 11 bases lying between them. Here the CDR3 reads CASTGVPNYGYTF. As DNA, the CDR3 is TGTGCCAGCACGGGGGTACCGAACTATGGCTACACCTTC.

This chain uses TRBV2 with TRBJ1-5; possibly TRBD1 for D (6 bases). This CDR3 spans 13 amino acids. V dropped 9 bases and J dropped 7 bases, with 16 bases sitting between them. Per germline, CDR1 SNHLY and CDR2 FYNNEI. CDR3: CARGGGEGQPQHF. The CDR3 DNA sequence: TGTGCCAGAGGGGGAGGGGAGGGCCAGCCCCAGCATTTT.

A remark on this clone: The sample carries other DNA sequences with the same CDR3. The V call is TRBV4-3, the J call TRBJ2-1; the match to TRBD2 covers 12 bases. The V gene end was trimmed by 1 base and the J gene end by 7 bases; junction bases not matched to a gene: 8. This CDR3 comprises 17 residues. Germline CDR1 reads LGHNA; CDR2 reads YSLEER. CDR3 nucleotides: TGCGCCAGCAGCCAAGTCCCCCTAGCGGGAGGGCCGAATGAGCAGTTCTTC. As protein: CASSQVPLAGGPNEQFF.